This T cell receptor (beta chain) comes out of a study of spatial heterogeneity in lung cancer. A distinct unique molecular identifier was carried by each TCR cDNA molecule. MiXCR, run by TCRdb on the 5' RACE reads, gives a single entry per CDR3 protein. In the table there are thousands of distinct CDR3 sequences, 11% to 15% of which are singletons. CDR3 length: 14 residues. V gave up 3 bases and J gave up 2 bases, with 9 bases separating them. Per the germline V gene, CDR1 is LGHNA and CDR2 is YSLEER. By sample fraction, this clonotype is medium-sized. Its target is unknown. Study conclusions and caveats: Tumoral mutation counts were tracked by counts of expanded intratumoral alpha and beta TCRs.

Documented time point: sample taken at primary tumor resection. Sequencing covered unsorted whole RNA taken from tumor, nontumor lung or frozen PBMC. Specimen: lung tumor tissue, collected at surgery. V gene TRBV4-3 combines with J gene TRBJ2-3; D gene ambiguous. This TCR was recovered from a female donor with early-stage non-small cell lung cancer. CDR3 sequence reads: CASSHLPSTDTQYF. The CDR3 nucleotides read TGCGCCAGCAGCCACCTACCCTCCACAGATACGCAGTATTTT.